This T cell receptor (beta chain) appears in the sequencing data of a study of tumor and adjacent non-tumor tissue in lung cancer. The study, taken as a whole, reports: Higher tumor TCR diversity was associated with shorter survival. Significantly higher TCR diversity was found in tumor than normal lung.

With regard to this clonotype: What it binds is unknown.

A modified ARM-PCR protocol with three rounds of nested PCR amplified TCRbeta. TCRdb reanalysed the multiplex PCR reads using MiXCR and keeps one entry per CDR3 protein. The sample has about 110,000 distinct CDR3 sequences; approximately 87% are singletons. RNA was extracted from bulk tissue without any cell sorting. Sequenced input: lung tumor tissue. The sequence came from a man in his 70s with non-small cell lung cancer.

The CDR3 DNA reads as TGTGCCAGCAGCCAAGGGGGTGGCTCGTACGAGCAGTACTTC. Residues: CASSQGGGSYEQYF. The chain couples TRBV14 to TRBJ2-7, with D unresolved. CDR3 length: 14 residues. CDR1 and CDR2 from the germline V gene are SGHDN and FVKESK. The V end lost 1 base, the J end lost 4 bases, and 11 bases lay between the germline ends.